The sequence of this TCR beta chain was determined in a study of shared clonotypes between healthy human individuals. In the study overall: Serving as donors were two women and three men, whose ages spanned 18 to 49.

In the CD4+ fraction, cells were divided into CD45RA+ naive and CD45RA-negative memory subsets. About this clone itself: The target antigen is unknown.

The assay was immunoSEQ multiplex PCR, and TCRdb's table has in-frame clones only and misses some. The sample shows more than 1,200,000 clones, less than 99% of them seen only once. Notes on the study in general: Non-shared clonotypes were found to have lower generation probabilities than the clonotypes that were shared by all four of the sorted-subset donors. The study's rarefaction showed incomplete sorted-subset sequencing despite large depth.

CDR1 is MDHEN, CDR2 SYDVKM, per germline. Between the trimmed V and J ends, which lost 6 bases and 3 bases, there was a span of 11 bases. The CDR3 runs to 14 residues. Material for sequencing was naive CD4+ T cells sorted from blood. Subset meaning: CD45RA+ positively selected. The V gene is TRBV28, the J gene TRBJ2-2; D uncertain. This clonotype was sampled from a man between 25 and 39 years old in good health. CDR3 DNA sequence: TGTGCCAGCAGGGGCGCGGTCCACACCGGGGAGCTGTTTTTT. Amino acids: CASRGAVHTGELFF.